This T cell receptor (beta chain) was identified during a study of molecular identifiers for immune sequencing clone quantification. Per germline, CDR1 MNHEY and CDR2 SMNVEV (reference sequence). Germline trimming cut 0 bases from V and 5 bases from J; bases unmatched to any gene: 5. This CDR3 has 15 amino acids. From the PCR reads, TCRdb called clonotypes with MiXCR, one entry per CDR3 protein. The data hold hundreds of thousands of distinct CDR3 sequences, with roughly a quarter observed a single time. Naive CD8 T cells underwent sorting with the CD8+CD4-CCR7+CD45RA+ definition. The source of this sequence is a human donor in good health. Some libraries in this study had Jurkat cell RNA spiked in. Sequencing used naive CD8+ T cells from blood, with Jurkat cell RNA spiked in. The subset is: FACS-sorted CD8+CD4-CCR7+CD45RA+ naive T cells. This chain links TRBV27 with TRBJ1-2; 8 bases fit TRBD1. CDR3: CASSLSRTGTYGYTF. CDR3 coding DNA: TGTGCCAGCAGTTTATCCCGGACAGGGACTTATGGCTACACCTTC.